Listed here are 32 T cell receptor beta chains from one sample, sequenced in a study of cytomegalovirus exposure and HLA in healthy donors. Vbeta (60) and Jbeta (13) primers were used in the PCR. TCRdb keeps only in-frame clones here, not all; method: immunoSEQ multiplex PCR. The sample lists 140,000 to 150,000 clones, around 79% occurring once. The sample was PBMCs. These receptors all stem from a male donor in good health and CMV-seronegative.

As for this clone: The germline gene is not matched at one end of the junction; a read error may be the cause. In DNA form, the CDR3 reads TGTGCCAGCAGCTTGGTTGGCGGGGGGGCCGAAAACAGTCAGTACTTC. Amino acids: CASSLVGGGAENSQYF. This rearrangement joins TRBV5-4 to TRBJ2-4; TRBD2 matches 9 bases. CDR3 length: 16 residues. Germline loops: CDR1 SGHNT, CDR2 YYREEE (reference sequence). The entire variable domain, with the rest obtained from reference TRBV5-4 and TRBJ2-4, is as follows: ETGVTQSPTHLIKTRGQQVTLRCSSQSGHNTVSWYQQALGQGPQFIFQYYREEENGRGNFPPRFSGLQFPNYSSELNVNALELDDSALYLCASSLVGGGAENSQYFGAGTRLSVL.

The V gene is TRBV6-6, the J gene TRBJ1-2, with D perhaps TRBD1 (6 bases). The ends were cut back, 0 bases at V and 4 bases at J, with 12 bases in the middle. This CDR3 region has 15 residues. The germline V gene has CDR1 MNHNY and CDR2 SVGAGI (reference sequence). CDR3 DNA: TGTGCCAGCAGTTACTCTCCCTTGGGGGCCTATGGCTACACCTTC. This gives the protein CASSYSPLGAYGYTF.

This clone has a single count. The chain couples TRBV4-2 to TRBJ2-1; maybe TRBD2 (5 bases). Trimming cost V 1 base and J 4 bases, with 14 bases left between them. The CDR3 contains 16 residues. Germline loops: CDR1 LGHNA, CDR2 YNFKEQ. CDR3 amino acids: CASSQVPSGYYNEQFF. In nucleotides, the CDR3 is TGTGCCAGCAGCCAAGTACCCAGCGGATATTACAATGAGCAGTTCTTC.

This clone was counted a single time. This chain connects TRBV18 to TRBJ1-1; possibly TRBD1 for D (5 bases). Germline CDR1 reads KGHSH; CDR2 reads LQKENI. The ends were cut back, 0 bases at V and 1 base at J, with 6 bases in the middle. The CDR3 has 14 residues. CDR3 amino acids: CASSPPTANTEAFF. CDR3 coding DNA: TGTGCCAGCTCACCACCGACAGCGAACACTGAAGCTTTCTTT.

Regarding this clone: Germline is not matched at one junction end, which may reflect a read error. The CDR3 reads CASSLARARSYNEQFF. CDR3 nucleotides: TGTGCTAGCAGCTTAGCGCGGGCTAGATCCTACAATGAGCAGTTCTTC. The rearrangement links TRBV7-7 to TRBJ2-1; TRBD2 might be the D (5 bases). This CDR3 region has 16 residues. The germline gives CDR1 SSHAT, CDR2 FNYEAQ (reference sequence).

The chain has TRBV27 and TRBJ1-1; D ambiguous. V was shortened by 3 bases and J by 4 bases, with 9 bases between the two germline ends. CDR3 size: 13 residues. The germline V gene encodes CDR1 MNHEY and CDR2 SMNVEV (reference sequence). DNA of the CDR3: TGTGCCAGCAGTTTCGCTGGGCTCACTGAAGCTTTCTTT. Residues: CASSFAGLTEAFF.

The chain has TRBV6-1 and TRBJ2-1; the D gene is possibly TRBD1 (6 bases). Germline V gene lookup returns CDR1 MNHNS and CDR2 SASEGT. CDR3 length equals 13 residues. With 6 bases removed from V and 9 bases from J, the gap between germline ends came to 15 bases. CDR3 region: CASSPNIRGEQFF. The CDR3, as DNA: TGTGCCAGCAGCCCAAACATCAGGGGTGAGCAGTTCTTC.

The rearrangement links TRBV6-1 to TRBJ2-5, with 10 nucleotides matching TRBD1. V lost 6 bases and J lost 5; bases outside the gene matches: 6. This CDR3 region has 14 residues. Germline V gene sequence: CDR1 MNHNS, CDR2 SASEGT. CDR3 nucleotide sequence: TGTGCCAGCAGAAGACAGGGGGCTTGGGAGACCCAGTACTTC. Its translation is CASRRQGAWETQYF.

The chain couples TRBV25-1 to TRBJ2-1; tentative D call: TRBD2 (7 bases). The germline V and J ends were trimmed by 8 bases and 10 bases, with 9 bases remaining between them. There are 10 residues in the CDR3. The V gene's germline CDR1 is MGHDK and CDR2 SYGVNS. CDR3 DNA: TGTGCCAGCGGGAGGGGGGAGCAGTTCTTC. Translating it yields CASGRGEQFF.

The chain is built from TRBV7-3 and TRBJ2-2; 13 nucleotides line up with TRBD2. Unmatched junction bases numbered 3, after V lost 2 bases and J lost 6 bases. Looked up from germline, CDR1 is SGHTA and CDR2 is FQGTGA. The CDR3 extends over 16 amino acids. This chain's CDR3 is CASSLLLAGGPGELFF. The CDR3, as DNA: TGTGCCAGCAGCTTATTACTAGCGGGGGGGCCCGGGGAGCTGTTTTTT. Variable domain in full (rest from reference TRBV7-3 and TRBJ2-2): GAGVSQTPSNKVTEKGKYVELRCDPISGHTALYWYRQSLGQGPEFLIYFQGTGAADDSGLPNDRFFAVRPEGSVSTLKIQRTERGDSAVYLCASSLLLAGGPGELFFGEGSRLTVL.

The table lists this clone with a count of one. The rearrangement uses TRBV7-2 and TRBJ1-6, with D possibly being TRBD1 (6 bases). Germline V gives CDR1 SGHTA, CDR2 FQGNSA. The CDR3 sequence is 14 residues long. The ends were cut back, 5 bases at V and 7 bases at J, with 12 bases in the middle. The CDR3 reads CASSGGQSNSPLHF. The DNA of the CDR3 is TGTGCCAGCAGCGGAGGACAGTCGAATTCACCCCTCCACTTT. The whole variable domain, remainder taken from reference TRBV7-2 and TRBJ1-6, is GAGVSQSPSNKVTEKGKDVELRCDPISGHTALYWYRQSLGQGLEFLIYFQGNSAPDKSGLPSDRFSAERTGGSVSTLTIQRTQQEDSAVYLCASSGGQSNSPLHFGNGTRLTVT.

The V and J genes are TRBV7-2 and TRBJ1-3; maybe TRBD1 (5 bases). The length of the CDR3 is 14 residues. Germline V gives CDR1 SGHTA, CDR2 FQGNSA. V lost 3 bases to trimming and J lost 2 bases, with 8 bases between them. The CDR3 loop reads CASSFPGPGNTIYF. CDR3 coding DNA: TGTGCCAGCAGCTTCCCAGGGCCTGGAAACACCATATATTTT.

The chain combines TRBV6-6 with TRBJ1-2; TRBD1 matches at 7 bases. V dropped 6 bases and J dropped 5; count of bases not matched to a gene: 12. The CDR3 is made up of 15 amino acids. Per germline, CDR1 MNHNY and CDR2 SVGAGI (reference sequence). The CDR3 bases are TGTGCCAGCAGCACGGGAAGGGGCAGGGGGTATGGCTACACCTTC. Amino acids: CASSTGRGRGYGYTF.

The V gene is TRBV7-8, the J gene TRBJ1-2, with 7 nucleotides matching TRBD1. Germline V lookup: CDR1 SGHVS, CDR2 FQNEAQ. Germline trimming cut 5 bases from V and 0 bases from J; bases unmatched to any gene: 6. This CDR3 region has 15 residues. The CDR3 nucleotides read TGTGCCAGCAGCCCACGGGACAGATCTAACTATGGCTACACCTTC. This sequence encodes CASSPRDRSNYGYTF. Filled out from reference TRBV7-8 and TRBJ1-2, the complete variable domain reads GAGVSQSPRYKVAKRGQDVALRCDPISGHVSLFWYQQALGQGPEFLTYFQNEAQLDKSGLPSDRFFAERPEGSVSTLKIQRTQQEDSAVYLCASSPRDRSNYGYTFGSGTRLTVV.

V gene TRBV6-5 combines with J gene TRBJ2-5, with TRBD1 as a possible D gene (5 bases). CDR1 is MNHEY and CDR2 is SVGAGI in the germline V gene. This CDR3 comprises 15 residues. The V end lost 5 bases, the J end lost 7 bases, and 20 bases lay between the germline ends. The CDR3 nucleotides are TGTGCCAGCAGTGTAGACCCCCCCAGGGCGGCGACCCAGTACTTC. This gives the protein CASSVDPPRAATQYF.

In this sample, this clone turned up once. The chain uses TRBV2 and TRBJ1-1; no definite D call. This CDR3 has 14 residues. In germline, CDR1 is SNHLY, CDR2 FYNNEI. The germline V and J ends were trimmed by 6 bases and 6 bases, with 17 bases remaining between them. CDR3 nucleotides: TGTGCCAGCAGCGCAGTCGTGTCTGCATCTGAAGCTTTCTTT. Protein product: CASSAVVSASEAFF.

This clone has just one count. The chain joins TRBV27 to TRBJ2-7, with a possible D match to TRBD2 (5 bases). The CDR3 is 14 amino acids. V lost 2 bases, J lost 0 bases, and 8 bases lay in between. From germline, CDR1 is MNHEY and CDR2 SMNVEV (reference sequence). CDR3 sequence: CASSLKAGSYEQYF. The CDR3, as DNA: TGTGCCAGCAGTTTAAAGGCGGGCTCCTACGAGCAGTACTTC.

A few counts support this clone. The chain has TRBV29-1 and TRBJ2-7; 10 positions match TRBD1. The V gene end was trimmed by 7 bases and the J gene end by 5 bases; junction bases not matched to a gene: 5. Germline-derived CDR1 and CDR2 are SQVTM and ANQGSEA. CDR3 length: 12 amino acids. CDR3: CSAGTGVNEQYF. CDR3 bases: TGCAGCGCAGGGACAGGGGTCAACGAGCAGTACTTC.

The V call is TRBV5-5, the J call TRBJ1-2; weak D call: TRBD1 (5 bases). The CDR3 contains 14 residues. Germline V lookup: CDR1 SGHKS, CDR2 YYEKEE (reference sequence). V lost 1 base, J lost 3 bases, and 10 bases lay in between. CDR3 nucleotide sequence: TGTGCCAGCAGCTTGCAGGGAATGCACTATGGCTACACCTTC. Its translation is CASSLQGMHYGYTF. Combining the CDR3 with reference TRBV5-5 and TRBJ1-2 gives the whole variable domain DAGVTQSPTHLIKTRGQQVTLRCSPISGHKSVSWYQQVLGQGPQFIFQYYEKEERGRGNFPDRFSARQFPNYSSELNVNALLLGDSALYLCASSLQGMHYGYTFGSGTRLTVV.

The chain combines TRBV7-8 with TRBJ2-7; 12 bases are shared with TRBD2. This CDR3 contains 17 residues. Germline values: CDR1 SGHVS, CDR2 FQNEAQ. The V gene end was trimmed by 6 bases and the J gene end by 0 bases; junction bases not matched to a gene: 9. CDR3 region: CASRLTSGGPSSYEQYF. The CDR3 bases are TGTGCCAGCAGATTGACTAGCGGGGGCCCCAGCTCCTACGAGCAGTACTTC.

V usage is TRBV5-7 and J usage is TRBJ1-4, with D possibly matching TRBD1 (5 bases). TRBV5-7 is an open reading frame whose function is uncertain. This CDR3 has 14 residues. Trimming stripped 5 bases from V and 8 bases from J, with 16 bases between. The CDR3 DNA is TGTGCCAGCAGACCATTCCGGGACTCCGAAAAACTGTTTTTT. It specifies CASRPFRDSEKLFF.

V and J are TRBV10-2 and TRBJ2-7; D is perhaps TRBD2 (6 bases). The ends were cut back, 8 bases at V and 0 bases at J, with 11 bases in the middle. CDR3 length: 13 residues. Germline V CDR1 and CDR2: WSHSY, SAAADI. The CDR3 loop reads CASQVRGSYEQYF. In DNA, the CDR3 is TGCGCCAGCCAAGTGCGGGGCTCCTACGAGCAGTACTTC.

This clone was counted a single time. This sequence joins TRBV29-1 and TRBJ2-4, with a tentative D call TRBD1 (5 bases). The CDR3 extends over 14 amino acids. Trimming left V 1 base short and J 0 bases short, with 7 bases between. Per the germline V gene, CDR1 is SQVTM and CDR2 is ANQGSEA. The CDR3 region is CSVEGGQAKNIQYF. In DNA, the CDR3 is TGCAGCGTTGAAGGTGGACAAGCCAAAAACATTCAGTACTTC.

V usage is TRBV9 and J usage is TRBJ2-5; TRBD1 might be the D (8 bases). The CDR3 has 15 amino acids. Germline-derived CDR1 and CDR2 are SGDLS and YYNGEE. V gave up 4 bases and J gave up 2 bases, with 15 bases separating them. The CDR3 reads CASSFGQGGQETQYF. The CDR3 DNA reads TGTGCCAGCAGCTTTGGACAGGGAGGGCAAGAGACCCAGTACTTC.

The chain recombines TRBV4-2 with TRBJ1-1; no definite D call. The CDR3 consists of 14 residues. Trimming took off 0 bases at V and 3 bases at J, with 8 bases between the two ends. Per the germline V gene, CDR1 is LGHNA and CDR2 is YNFKEQ. The CDR3 DNA follows: TGTGCCAGCAGCCAAGATTGGGAGTACACTGAAGCTTTCTTT. Its protein is CASSQDWEYTEAFF.

In this sample, this clone turned up a few times. The chain employs TRBV6-1 and TRBJ2-1, with TRBD2 as a possible D gene (6 bases). There are 14 residues in the CDR3. Trimming took off 0 bases at V and 7 bases at J, with 10 bases between the two ends. The germline gives CDR1 MNHNS, CDR2 SASEGT. CDR3: CASSEAGGWNEQFF. The CDR3 nucleotides read TGTGCCAGCAGTGAAGCGGGAGGTTGGAATGAGCAGTTCTTC.

A single count supports this clone. The chain has TRBV6-4 and TRBJ2-3, with 8 nucleotides matching TRBD1. The CDR3 spans 13 residues. The J segment lost 5 bases and the V segment lost 6 bases, leaving 4 bases of the junction unmatched. CDR1 and CDR2 from the germline V gene are MRHNA and SNTAGT. CDR3 DNA sequence: TGTGCCAGCAGCGTCGACAGGGGAGATACGCAGTATTTT. Translation: CASSVDRGDTQYF.

This clone was seen a single time. This rearrangement joins TRBV6-6 to TRBJ1-6, with D possibly being TRBD1 (5 bases). V was cut by 6 bases and J by 7 bases, with 16 bases left in between. The CDR3 length is 15 residues. Germline V gives CDR1 MNHNY, CDR2 SVGAGI (reference sequence). CDR3 nucleotides: TGTGCCAGCAGCCCCCAAGCAGGGTGGAATTCACCCCTCCACTTT. Translating gives CASSPQAGWNSPLHF.

This chain connects TRBV7-9 to TRBJ2-5; the match to TRBD1 covers 8 bases. The J call may be wrong; the DNA end is better matched by TRBJ2-7. Germline V lookup: CDR1 SEHNR, CDR2 FQNEAQ (reference sequence). The CDR3 runs to 16 residues. CDR3 nucleotides: TGTGCCAGCAGCTTAGCGGACAGGGCAAACTACTACGAGCAGTACTTC. It codes for CASSLADRANYYEQYF.

The chain couples TRBV18 to TRBJ2-7, with D tentatively TRBD2 (5 bases). The V and J ends lost 2 bases and 6 bases respectively, with 11 bases between them. From germline, CDR1 is KGHSH and CDR2 LQKENI. This CDR3 comprises 13 residues. CDR3 nucleotides: TGTGCCAGCTCACCAGGTTCGGAGGTCGAGCAGTACTTC. This gives the protein CASSPGSEVEQYF.

The chain couples TRBV27 to TRBJ2-3; 7 nucleotides agree with TRBD2. V gave up 5 bases and J gave up 10 bases; unmatched junction bases: 9. Per the germline V gene, CDR1 is MNHEY and CDR2 is SMNVEV (reference sequence). The CDR3 runs to 13 residues. The CDR3 DNA sequence: TGTGCCAGCAGTACGGGGAGGGCCGCCGCGCAGTATTTT. This gives the protein CASSTGRAAAQYF.

This sequence joins TRBV7-3 and TRBJ2-7; D possibly corresponds to TRBD1 (5 bases). V was cut by 5 bases and J by 3 bases, with 11 bases left in between. Germline loops: CDR1 SGHTA, CDR2 FQGTGA. CDR3 size: 13 residues. The CDR3 spells CASSLQDNYEQYF. For the CDR3, the DNA is TGTGCCAGCAGCCTCCAGGACAACTACGAGCAGTACTTC. The entire variable domain, with the rest obtained from reference TRBV7-3 and TRBJ2-7, is as follows: GAGVSQTPSNKVTEKGKYVELRCDPISGHTALYWYRQSLGQGPEFLIYFQGTGAADDSGLPNDRFFAVRPEGSVSTLKIQRTERGDSAVYLCASSLQDNYEQYFGPGTRLTVT.